Detailed here is one TCR beta chain. Its antigen is not known. Assay used: immunoSEQ multiplex PCR; TCRdb lists only in-frame clones, some missing. The data contain more than 90,000 clones, around 85% of them seen just once; the ten biggest clones take up roughly 1.5%. The data belong to a study of OX40 agonist ivuxolimab in advanced cancers. In the study overall: Under the entry rules, prior anti-PD-1, anti-PD-L1 or anti-CTLA-4 therapy was allowed, and 40% had some. There were three patients with partial responses, one having hepatocellular carcinoma and two cutaneous melanoma.

The study, taken as a whole, reports: Researchers report that CD8+ T cells had, on average, more expanded clones than CD4+.

Samples of blood were obtained at baseline, on cycle 4 day 1, and on cycle 7 day 1. V dropped 8 bases and J dropped 3 bases, with 10 bases sitting between them. The CDR3 runs 12 residues. CDR1 is MNHEY, CDR2 SMNVEV, per germline (reference sequence). V is TRBV27 and J is TRBJ1-1; tentative D call: TRBD1 (5 bases). The sequencing used CD4+ or CD8+ T cells sorted from blood, collected in a trial of the OX40 agonist ivuxolimab. This TCR was sampled from an adult with an advanced solid tumor such as melanoma, head and neck, liver or kidney cancer. The CDR3 protein is CASPRGDTEAFF. In DNA form, the CDR3 reads TGTGCCAGCCCCCGAGGGGACACTGAAGCTTTCTTT.